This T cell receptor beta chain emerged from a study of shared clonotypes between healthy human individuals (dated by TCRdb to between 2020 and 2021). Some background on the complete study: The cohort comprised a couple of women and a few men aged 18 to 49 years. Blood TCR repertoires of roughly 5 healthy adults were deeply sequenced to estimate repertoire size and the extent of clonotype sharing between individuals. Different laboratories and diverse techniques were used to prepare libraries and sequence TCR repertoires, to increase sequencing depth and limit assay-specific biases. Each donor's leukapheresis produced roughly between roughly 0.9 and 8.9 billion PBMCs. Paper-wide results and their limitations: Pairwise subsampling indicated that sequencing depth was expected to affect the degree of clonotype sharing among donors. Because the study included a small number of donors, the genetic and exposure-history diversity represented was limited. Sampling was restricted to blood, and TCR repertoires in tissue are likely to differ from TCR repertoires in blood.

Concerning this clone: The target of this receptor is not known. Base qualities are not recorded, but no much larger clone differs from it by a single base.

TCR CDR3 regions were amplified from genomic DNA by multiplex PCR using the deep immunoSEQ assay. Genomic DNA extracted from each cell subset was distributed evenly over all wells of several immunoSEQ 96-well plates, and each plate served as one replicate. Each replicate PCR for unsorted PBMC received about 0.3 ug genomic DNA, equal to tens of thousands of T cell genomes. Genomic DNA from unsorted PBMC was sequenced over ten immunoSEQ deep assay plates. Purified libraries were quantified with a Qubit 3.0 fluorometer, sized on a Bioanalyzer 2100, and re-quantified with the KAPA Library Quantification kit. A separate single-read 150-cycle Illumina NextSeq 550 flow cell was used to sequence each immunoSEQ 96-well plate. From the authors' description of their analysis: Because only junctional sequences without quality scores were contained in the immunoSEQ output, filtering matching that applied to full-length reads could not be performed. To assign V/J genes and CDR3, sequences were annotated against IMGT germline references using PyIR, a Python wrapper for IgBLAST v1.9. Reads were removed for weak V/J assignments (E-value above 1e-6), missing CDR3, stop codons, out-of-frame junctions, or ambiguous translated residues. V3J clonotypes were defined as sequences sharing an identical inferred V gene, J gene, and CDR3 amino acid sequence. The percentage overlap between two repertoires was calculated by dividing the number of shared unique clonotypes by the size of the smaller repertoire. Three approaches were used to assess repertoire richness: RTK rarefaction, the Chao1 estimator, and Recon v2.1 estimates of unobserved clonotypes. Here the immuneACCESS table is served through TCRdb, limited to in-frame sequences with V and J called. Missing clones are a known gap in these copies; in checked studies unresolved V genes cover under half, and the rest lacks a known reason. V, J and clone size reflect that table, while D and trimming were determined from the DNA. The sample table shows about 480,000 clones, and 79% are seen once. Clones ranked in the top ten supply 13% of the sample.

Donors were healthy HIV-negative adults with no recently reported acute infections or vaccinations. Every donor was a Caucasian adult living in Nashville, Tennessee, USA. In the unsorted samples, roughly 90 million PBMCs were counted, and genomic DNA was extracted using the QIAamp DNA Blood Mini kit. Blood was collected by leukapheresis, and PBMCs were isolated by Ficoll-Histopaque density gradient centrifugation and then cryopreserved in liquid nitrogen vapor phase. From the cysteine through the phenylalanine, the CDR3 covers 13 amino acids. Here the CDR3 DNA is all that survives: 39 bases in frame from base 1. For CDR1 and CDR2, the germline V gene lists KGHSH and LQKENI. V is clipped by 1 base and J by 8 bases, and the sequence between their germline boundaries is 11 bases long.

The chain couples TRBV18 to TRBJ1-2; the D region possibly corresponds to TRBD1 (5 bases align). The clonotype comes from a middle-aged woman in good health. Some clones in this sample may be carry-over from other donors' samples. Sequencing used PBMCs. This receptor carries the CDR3 CASSPRAREGYTF. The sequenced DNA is TGTGCCAGCTCACCACGGGCCAGGGAAGGCTACACCTTC.